One and the same sample provided the 18 T cell receptor beta chains below, sequenced in a study of beta chain features in type 1 diabetes (dated by TCRdb to between 2018 and 2020). Library construction relied on the immunoSEQ multiplex PCR assay. The entire isolated RNA was reverse transcribed using the High Capacity cDNA Reverse Transcription Kit, and thus expressed TCRB transcripts were sequenced. TCRdb's version of the immuneACCESS table is confined to in-frame rearrangements and falls short of the full clone set. An unresolved V gene accounts for under half of the shortfall where checked; the remainder is of unknown origin. A total of 160,000 or so clones appear in this sample, 11% of them only once. Together, the top ten hold 2% to 2.5% of the sample. Sequences were obtained from central memory CD4+ T cells from blood. The receptor source for this set is a man between 18 and 35 years old in good health.

This chain uses TRBV18 with TRBJ2-1; 7 bases align to TRBD1. The germline CDR1 and CDR2 sequences are KGHSH and LQKENI. V lost 4 bases to trimming and J lost 5 bases; unmatched junction nucleotides: 8. The length of the CDR3 is 15 residues. This CDR3 reads CASSLSRTGDNEQFF. The CDR3 DNA sequence: TGTGCCAGCTCACTCTCCAGGACAGGAGACAATGAGCAGTTCTTC.

The chain is built from TRBV2 and TRBJ2-1; D gene uncertain. V was shortened by 3 bases and J by 3 bases, with 9 bases between the two germline ends. The CDR3 totals 14 residues. Germline CDR1 reads SNHLY; CDR2 reads FYNNEI. CDR3 nucleotides: TGTGCCAGCAGTGACAGGCCCTACTACAATGAGCAGTTCTTC. Translated: CASSDRPYYNEQFF.

This clone was seen a handful of times. The chain has TRBV29-1 and TRBJ2-1; 7 positions match TRBD1. CDR3 length: 11 amino acids. Per germline, CDR1 SQVTM and CDR2 ANQGSEA. V shed 5 bases, J shed 10 bases, and the junction held 5 bases outside the gene matches. In nucleotides, the CDR3 is TGCAGCGTTCGGACAGGCCGGGAGCAGTTCTTC. The encoded protein is CSVRTGREQFF.

Comment on this clone: Other nucleotide sequences in the sample specify the same CDR3. The V call is TRBV18, the J call TRBJ2-1, with D perhaps TRBD1 (5 bases). Germline V gene data show CDR1 as KGHSH and CDR2 as LQKENI. With 2 bases removed from V and 1 base from J, the gap between germline ends came to 6 bases. CDR3 length equals 14 residues. The CDR3 region has the DNA TGTGCCAGCTCACCAGCAGGGTCCTACAATGAGCAGTTCTTC. Amino acid sequence: CASSPAGSYNEQFF.

This clone showed up many times. The sample has other DNA sequences that encode this CDR3 too. The chain is built from TRBV5-1 and TRBJ1-2; D is unresolved. In germline, CDR1 is SGHRS, CDR2 YFSETQ. The CDR3 length is 14 residues. The ends were cut back, 0 bases at V and 3 bases at J, with 9 bases in the middle. In DNA, the CDR3 is TGCGCCAGCAGCTTGGGGCTCTCCGACTATGGCTACACCTTC. Amino acid sequence: CASSLGLSDYGYTF.

This rearrangement joins TRBV6-5 to TRBJ2-1; 7 bases fit TRBD1. Trimming took 4 bases from V and 6 from J; bases not matched to a gene: 9. The CDR3 length is 15 residues. In germline, CDR1 is MNHEY, CDR2 SVGAGI. The CDR3 region is CASSSRTGPTNEQFF. The DNA of the CDR3 is TGTGCCAGCAGTTCTAGGACAGGCCCAACCAATGAGCAGTTCTTC.

The rearrangement joins TRBV5-4 to TRBJ2-5; TRBD1 aligns across 9 bases. This CDR3 contains 16 residues. Per germline, CDR1 SGHNT and CDR2 YYREEE (reference sequence). V trimming: 0 bases; J trimming: 5 bases; junction bases outside the gene matches: 8. The DNA of the CDR3 is TGTGCCAGCAGCTTGGGTCCGGACAGGGGCCGGGAGACCCAGTACTTC. Its protein product is CASSLGPDRGRETQYF.

The J gene is TRBJ2-1, the V gene TRBV20-1; D unclear. There are 11 residues in the CDR3. Trimming left V 3 bases short and J 8 bases short, with 8 bases between. The germline CDR1 and CDR2 sequences are DFQATT and SNEGSKA (reference sequence). This chain's CDR3 is CSASNLDEQFF. CDR3 coding DNA: TGCAGTGCTAGTAACTTAGATGAGCAGTTCTTC.

CDR3 region: CAWTTVREQYF. DNA of the CDR3: TGTGCCTGGACCACCGTTCGCGAGCAGTACTTC. The chain joins TRBV30 to TRBJ2-7; D not certain. The V gene's germline CDR1 is GTSNPN and CDR2 SVGIG (reference sequence). Deletions cut 4 bases from V and 6 bases from J, with 10 bases between. This CDR3 is 11 amino acids long.

This chain joins TRBV14 and TRBJ2-3; D remains ambiguous. With 2 bases removed from V and 0 bases from J, the gap between germline ends came to 12 bases. The CDR3 length is 16 residues. Per the germline V gene, CDR1 is SGHDN and CDR2 is FVKESK. In DNA, the CDR3 is TGTGCCAGCAGCCAATTTTATGGCGTTAGCACAGATACGCAGTATTTT. Translated, it gives CASSQFYGVSTDTQYF.

The chain has TRBV7-8 and TRBJ1-1; D is undetermined. Germline loops: CDR1 SGHVS, CDR2 FQNEAQ. Trimming took 1 base from V and 6 from J, leaving 9 bases between them. This CDR3 comprises 13 residues. CDR3 in DNA: TGTGCCAGCAGCTTAGTCAGGCAGTCTGAAGCTTTCTTT. Translated, it gives CASSLVRQSEAFF.

This clone appeared once. The rearrangement joins TRBV7-2 to TRBJ2-7; 9 positions agree with TRBD2. Germline V gives CDR1 SGHTA, CDR2 FQGNSA. V trimming: 0 bases; J trimming: 5 bases; junction bases outside the gene matches: 5. The CDR3 has 15 amino acids. The CDR3 DNA follows: TGTGCCAGCAGCTTAGCGCCGGGACTAGCACACGAGCAGTACTTC. Translated, it gives CASSLAPGLAHEQYF.

The gene calls are TRBV7-9 and TRBJ2-1; 7 bases are a match to TRBD2. Trimming at V came to 5 bases and at J to 10 bases, leaving 26 bases not matched to a gene. The germline CDR1 and CDR2 sequences are SEHNR and FQNEAQ (reference sequence). The CDR3 loop spans 19 amino acids. In DNA, the CDR3 is TGTGCCAGCAGCCCCCGGATGCAGGGAGGGATCGAGCGGAGCCAGGAGCAGTTCTTC. It translates to CASSPRMQGGIERSQEQFF.

In this sample, this clone turned up a few times. This CDR3 is CSVGDGTGGYTF. In DNA, the CDR3 is TGCAGCGTTGGAGACGGAACCGGCGGCTACACCTTC. The gene calls are TRBV29-1 and TRBJ1-2; D is undetermined. V was shortened by 4 bases and J by 8 bases, with 14 bases between the two germline ends. Germline V CDR1 and CDR2: SQVTM, ANQGSEA. The CDR3 spans 12 residues.

This rearrangement joins TRBV9 to TRBJ1-1; maybe TRBD1 (6 bases). CDR1 and CDR2 from the germline V gene are SGDLS and YYNGEE. The CDR3 covers 16 residues. V was pared by 4 bases and J by 1 base, with 17 bases between. The CDR3 spells CASSPNPGHTNTEAFF. CDR3 in DNA: TGTGCCAGCAGCCCAAATCCGGGACATACGAACACTGAAGCTTTCTTT.

This chain uses TRBV9 with TRBJ2-7, with 8 positions matching TRBD2. The germline V gene has CDR1 SGDLS and CDR2 YYNGEE. J was trimmed by 7 bases and V by 0 bases; bases with no gene match: 12. The CDR3 contains 16 residues. This CDR3 is CASSVGPSGSDSEQYF. DNA for the CDR3: TGTGCCAGCAGCGTAGGGCCCAGCGGGAGTGACAGTGAGCAGTACTTC.

This clone was counted a few times. This chain links TRBV7-9 with TRBJ2-6, with TRBD2 identical over 8 bases. The CDR3 length is 19 residues. Germline V lookup: CDR1 SEHNR, CDR2 FQNEAQ (reference sequence). V lost 4 bases and J lost 4; bases outside the gene matches: 15. The CDR3 reads CASSSGLGRGASGANVLTF. The CDR3 nucleotides read TGTGCCAGCAGCTCCGGCCTAGGGCGGGGGGCTTCCGGGGCCAACGTCCTGACTTTC.

A few counts support this clone. Within the sample, other DNA sequences also encode this same CDR3. The CDR3, as DNA: TGCAGCGTTGTACCAGCGGGAGGTAGCACAGATACGCAGTATTTT. Translating it yields CSVVPAGGSTDTQYF. This chain links TRBV29-1 with TRBJ2-3; TRBD2 matches at 9 bases. This CDR3 comprises 15 residues. Per the germline V gene, CDR1 is SQVTM and CDR2 is ANQGSEA. Trimming removed 4 bases from V and 0 bases from J; junction bases left unmatched: 5.